This record looks at one T cell receptor beta chain sequence and its context. At study entry, adolescents had tuberculin skin tests and IGRA screening. The protocol was immunoSEQ multiplex PCR, while the TCRdb copy is restricted to in-frame clones and leaves out a portion. The sample has over 40,000 clones; about 96% are singletons. The data belong to a study of T cells in tuberculosis. About the research overall: This South African cohort compared adolescents with or without latent tuberculosis against adults with active tuberculosis.

The sample was PBMCs. The clonotype was recovered from a donor between 10 and 35 years old with latent tuberculosis or without tuberculosis infection.

The CDR3 is CSTVGPGTAAYEQYF. In DNA, the CDR3 is TGCAGCACCGTTGGACCCGGGACAGCCGCCTACGAGCAGTACTTC. This chain uses TRBV29-1 with TRBJ2-7, with 7 bases that match TRBD1. V lost 8 bases and J lost 2; bases outside the gene matches: 15. Germline CDR1 is SQVTM and CDR2 is ANQGSEA. The CDR3 has 15 residues.